The 12 T cell receptor beta chains presented below share a single source sample, sequenced in a study of T cells in Graves' hyperthyroidism and ophthalmopathy. Regions amplified from RNA transcripts were the TCR beta CDR3 regions. During a first-round RT-PCR of the TCR CDR3, the HTBI primer set was used. TCRdb recomputed calls from the multiplex PCR reads with MiXCR, one row per CDR3 protein. The data hold almost 500,000 distinct CDR3 sequences, with less than 25% observed a single time. The sequencing input was blood. The source is a woman aged 70 to 79 with Graves' ophthalmopathy.

This clonotype has just a few counts. The chain carries TRBV6-2 or TRBV6-3 and TRBJ2-1; D may be TRBD1 (5 bases). Trimming left V 6 bases short and J 3 bases short, with 9 bases between. Germline lookup yields CDR1 MNHEY and CDR2 SVGEGT. CDR3 length: 13 residues. CDR3 in amino acids: CASRDSFYNEQFF. As DNA, the CDR3 is TGTGCCAGCAGAGACAGTTTCTACAATGAGCAGTTCTTC.

The rearrangement joins TRBV18 to TRBJ2-3; tentative D call: TRBD2 (6 bases). This CDR3 contains 16 residues. From germline, CDR1 is KGHSH and CDR2 LQKENI. The germline V and J ends were trimmed by 1 base and 4 bases, with 15 bases remaining between them. In DNA, the CDR3 is TGTGCCAGCTCACCACGGCAGAGGCCGGGGGCAGATACGCAGTATTTT. Translating gives CASSPRQRPGADTQYF.

This clonotype was picked up a small number of times. Relative to the germline gene, one junction end is altered; a read error may explain this. The chain couples TRBV28 to TRBJ1-4; D is perhaps TRBD1 (6 bases). The CDR3 runs to 14 residues. Germline V gene data show CDR1 as MDHEN and CDR2 as SYDVKM. CDR3 sequence reads: CASRDRTANGKLFF. The DNA of the CDR3 is TGTGCCAGCAGAGACAGGACAGCGAATGGAAAACTGTTTTTT. Looking up the rest from reference TRBV28 and TRBJ1-4 gives the full variable domain: DVKVTQSSRYLVKRTGEKVFLECVQDMDHENMFWYRQDPGLGLRLIYFSYDVKMKEKGDIPEGYSVSREKKERFSLILESASTNQTSMYLCASRDRTANGKLFFGSGTQLSVL.

This clonotype was seen many times. V is TRBV11-2 and J is TRBJ2-5; maybe TRBD1 (6 bases). The CDR3 spans 15 residues. V was shortened by 5 bases and J by 1 base, with 14 bases between the two germline ends. Per the germline V gene, CDR1 is SGHAT and CDR2 is FQNNGV. The CDR3 protein is CASSIAGAPQETQYF. CDR3 coding DNA: TGTGCCAGCAGCATAGCAGGGGCCCCCCAAGAGACCCAGTACTTC.

The CDR3 is CASSPHLGTTIYEQYF. The CDR3 nucleotides read TGCGCCAGCAGCCCCCATCTCGGGACTACCATCTACGAGCAGTACTTC. This chain links TRBV4-1 with TRBJ2-7, with 7 bases matching TRBD2. Germline values: CDR1 MGHRA, CDR2 YSYEKL. The CDR3 is 16 amino acids. Germline trimming cut 4 bases from V and 3 bases from J; bases unmatched to any gene: 12.

This clonotype was observed a handful of times. This chain links TRBV5-8 with TRBJ2-3; 8 positions match TRBD1. The germline V gene has CDR1 SGHTS and CDR2 YDEGEE. The V segment lost 5 bases and the J segment 2 bases; nucleotides outside the gene matches: 7. The length of the CDR3 is 15 residues. The CDR3 region is CASRRDRSFTDTQYF. In DNA form, the CDR3 reads TGTGCCAGCAGACGGGACAGGAGCTTCACAGATACGCAGTATTTT.

The chain recombines TRBV2 with TRBJ2-2; TRBD2 matches 9 bases. CDR1 SNHLY and CDR2 FYNNEI come from the germline V gene. The V and J ends lost 2 bases and 2 bases, in that order; junction bases with no gene match: 3. The CDR3 has 16 residues. CDR3 bases: TGTGCCAGCAGTGAATCTAGCGGGATTAACACCGGGGAGCTGTTTTTT. As protein: CASSESSGINTGELFF.

The genes are TRBV12-3 or TRBV12-4 and TRBJ2-3; unclear D gene. This CDR3 region has 14 residues. The ends were cut back, 6 bases at V and 5 bases at J, with 15 bases in the middle. The chain's CDR3 is CASSSPSGRDTQYF. CDR3 nucleotide sequence: TGTGCCAGCAGCTCCCCCTCTGGGCGAGATACGCAGTATTTT.

This clonotype showed up just a few times. The DNA for the CDR3 is TGTGCCAGCAGCAAACTAGCGGGAGGGCCTTTGAACGAGCAGTACTTC. It translates to CASSKLAGGPLNEQYF. This chain connects TRBV27 to TRBJ2-7, with 13 positions matching TRBD2. This CDR3 is built from 16 residues. J lost 5 bases, V lost 6 bases, and 10 bases had no gene match. Germline V lookup: CDR1 MNHEY, CDR2 SMNVEV (reference sequence).

This chain links TRBV5-1 with TRBJ1-2; 7 bases align to TRBD1. The germline gives CDR1 SGHRS, CDR2 YFSETQ. The CDR3 extends over 13 amino acids. Trimming took 2 bases from V and 8 from J; bases not matched to a gene: 6. The CDR3 loop is CASSFTGAVGYTF. The CDR3 coding sequence is TGCGCCAGCAGCTTTACAGGGGCGGTAGGCTACACCTTC.

The chain links TRBV30 to TRBJ1-1; D is possibly TRBD1 (5 bases). This CDR3 has 16 residues. The V and J ends lost 0 bases and 3 bases respectively, with 17 bases between them. CDR1 is GTSNPN and CDR2 is SVGIG in the germline V gene (reference sequence). CDR3 sequence reads: CAWSVVGRVWDTEAFF. The CDR3 region has the DNA TGTGCCTGGAGTGTCGTTGGCAGGGTTTGGGACACTGAAGCTTTCTTT.

This clonotype was observed a handful of times. This chain connects TRBV2 to TRBJ2-3; maybe TRBD2 (6 bases). The CDR3 spans 13 residues. Germline loops: CDR1 SNHLY, CDR2 FYNNEI. Trimming stripped 6 bases from V and 6 bases from J, with 13 bases between. This CDR3 is CASRGGVGDTQYF. The CDR3 DNA reads TGTGCCAGCAGGGGCGGGGTTGGGGATACGCAGTATTTT.